Here is one TCR beta chain with its context. Its target is unknown. Averaging roughly 100 mL, one heparinised blood draw was given by each donor. Purity (above 95%) was reached by all sorted populations. The data stem from a study of beta chain features in type 1 diabetes. Reverse transcribing all isolated RNA meant expressed TCRB transcripts were sequenced. Using immunoSEQ multiplex PCR, the repertoire was profiled, and TCRdb retains in-frame clones only, with some absent. The sample consists of 600,000 to 700,000 clones, roughly 12% of them appearing once. General observations from the study: Within each of all four CD4+ subsets, Type 1 diabetes patients had TCRB CDR3s that were moderately but significantly shorter.

The sequence was collected from a man aged 25 to 40 with type 1 diabetes. Sequencing used naive CD4+ T cells from blood.

CDR3 coding DNA: TGCGCCAGCAGCCCCGGACCGGGACAGGGGCCAGATACGCAGTATTTT. Translated, it gives CASSPGPGQGPDTQYF. The chain links TRBV5-1 to TRBJ2-3, with 10 bases identical to TRBD1. The ends lost 4 bases at V and 4 bases at J; junction bases unmatched: 9. The CDR3 has 16 residues. Germline V CDR1 and CDR2: SGHRS, YFSETQ.